This note documents a single T cell receptor beta chain sequence. This clone showed up just once. Its antigen has not been determined. No base quality information exists; no much larger clone differs at one position. Compared with germline, V lacks 4 bases and J lacks 7 bases; bases without a gene match: 14. CDR3 length: 16 amino acids, cysteine to phenylalanine. CDR3 DNA only is kept here, 48 bases in frame from base 1. CDR1 and CDR2 are drawn from the germline V gene (reference sequence): SGHKS, YYEKEE. This specimen comes from a study of shared clonotypes between healthy human individuals (dated by TCRdb to about 2020). Notes on the research overall: The cohort comprised a couple of women and three men aged 18 to 49 years. For each donor, CD4 naive and CD4 memory were each given three plates, CD8 naive was given two plates, and CD8 memory was given one plate. To estimate repertoire size and how much clonotypes are shared between individuals, the study performed deep sequencing of blood TCR repertoires from 4 to 6 healthy adults. Libraries were prepared and TCR repertoires were sequenced by different laboratories using diverse techniques, in order to increase sequencing depth and limit assay-specific biases. Per donor, leukapheresis produced somewhere between about 0.8 and 9 billion PBMCs. The investigation overall reported the following: The genetic and exposure-history diversity represented was limited by the small number of donors. Even with the large sequencing depth, rarefaction of the sorted-subset datasets indicated that sequencing was incomplete. Naive subsets generally had larger estimated clonotype richness than memory subsets did. Sharing across a few donors was observed for about 5% of naive CD4, over 3% of naive CD8, about 2.3% of memory CD4, and roughly 0.4% of memory CD8 clonotypes. Pairwise subsampling led to the expectation that sequencing depth would affect the degree of clonotype sharing among donors. Sampling was limited to blood, and TCR repertoires in tissue likely differ from TCR repertoires in blood. Clonotypes shared by all four sorted-subset donors showed higher generation probabilities than non-shared clonotypes.

Using the deep immunoSEQ assay, multiplex PCR amplified TCR CDR3 regions from genomic DNA. Genomic DNA extracted from each cell subset was distributed evenly over all wells of several immunoSEQ 96-well plates, and each plate served as one replicate. For sorted subsets, approximately 200 ng of genomic DNA, equivalent to 30,000 or so T cell genomes, went into each replicate PCR. Purified libraries were measured with a Qubit 3.0 fluorometer, size-checked on a Bioanalyzer 2100, and measured again with the KAPA Library Quantification kit. A separate single-read 150-cycle Illumina NextSeq 550 flow cell was used to sequence each immunoSEQ 96-well plate. The original pipeline was this. The immunoSEQ output contained only junctional sequences without quality scores, so filtering could not match that applied to full-length reads. Sequences were annotated with PyIR, a Python wrapper for IgBLAST v1.9, and V/J genes and CDR3 were assigned using IMGT germline references. Reads with weak V/J assignments (E-value above 1e-6), missing CDR3, stop codons, out-of-frame junctions, or ambiguous translated residues were removed. V3J clonotypes were defined by identical inferred V gene, J gene, and CDR3 amino acid sequence. The percentage overlap between two repertoires was calculated by dividing the number of shared unique clonotypes by the size of the smaller repertoire. Repertoire richness was assessed with RTK rarefaction, the Chao1 estimator, and Recon v2.1 estimates of unobserved clonotypes. Generation probabilities were computed with OLGA for all TCRbeta clonotypes obtained by the gDNA method from a few donors. What TCRdb holds here is the immuneACCESS table cut down to in-frame rearrangements. Part of the clones is not present; checked against another copy, under half of the missing clones reflect an unresolved V gene, and the others are unexplained. V, J and clone size are taken as reported in that table, and D and trimming were inferred from the DNA itself. The sample has around 1.4 million clones on record, approximately 98.5% of them singletons. About 0.34% of the sample is taken by the ten largest.

The donors were healthy, HIV-negative adults who had no recently reported acute infections or vaccinations. Only Caucasian adults living in Nashville, Tennessee, USA were represented among the donors. CD4+ T cells were enriched by magnetic negative selection; naive cells were then positively selected on CD45RA, and the negative fraction formed the memory subset. After blood collection by leukapheresis, PBMCs were isolated using Ficoll-Histopaque density gradient centrifugation and then cryopreserved in the vapor phase of liquid nitrogen. Analytical flow cytometry was used to check the purity and quantity of every magnetically sorted T cell population. Each sorted fraction had its genomic DNA isolated and then quantified by UV absorbance on a Nanodrop 2000c.

The sequence joins TRBV5-5 to TRBJ2-7; 10 central nucleotides agree with TRBD1. This receptor was obtained from a man younger than 45 in good health. The sequenced material came from naive CD4+ T cells sorted from blood. Per the publication, the cell subset or site label means: CD45RA+ positively selected. The CDR3 protein is CASSPRTGTGALEQYF. The DNA sequence follows: TGTGCCAGCAGCCCGCGCACCGGGACAGGGGCGTTGGAGCAGTACTTC. Outside the CDR3, residues come from the reference TRBV5-5 and TRBJ2-7 proteins, so the full variable domain is: DAGVTQSPTHLIKTRGQQVTLRCSPISGHKSVSWYQQVLGQGPQFIFQYYEKEERGRGNFPDRFSARQFPNYSSELNVNALLLGDSALYLCASSPRTGTGALEQYFGPGTRLTVT.